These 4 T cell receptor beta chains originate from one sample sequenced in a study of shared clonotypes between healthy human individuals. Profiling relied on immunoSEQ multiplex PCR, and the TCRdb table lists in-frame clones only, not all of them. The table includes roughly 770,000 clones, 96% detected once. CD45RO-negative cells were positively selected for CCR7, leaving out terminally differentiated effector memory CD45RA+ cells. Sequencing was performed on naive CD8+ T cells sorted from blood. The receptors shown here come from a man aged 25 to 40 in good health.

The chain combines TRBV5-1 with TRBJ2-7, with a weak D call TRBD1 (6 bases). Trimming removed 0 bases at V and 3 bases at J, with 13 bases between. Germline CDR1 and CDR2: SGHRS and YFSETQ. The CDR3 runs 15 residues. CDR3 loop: CASSLAQQGGYEQYF. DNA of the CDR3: TGCGCCAGCAGCTTGGCTCAACAGGGCGGCTACGAGCAGTACTTC.

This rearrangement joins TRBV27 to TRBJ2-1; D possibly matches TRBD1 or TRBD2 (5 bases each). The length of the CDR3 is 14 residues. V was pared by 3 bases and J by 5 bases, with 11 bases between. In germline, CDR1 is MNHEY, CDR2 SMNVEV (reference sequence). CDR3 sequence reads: CASSFSRENNEQFF. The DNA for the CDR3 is TGTGCCAGCAGTTTCTCCAGGGAGAACAATGAGCAGTTCTTC.

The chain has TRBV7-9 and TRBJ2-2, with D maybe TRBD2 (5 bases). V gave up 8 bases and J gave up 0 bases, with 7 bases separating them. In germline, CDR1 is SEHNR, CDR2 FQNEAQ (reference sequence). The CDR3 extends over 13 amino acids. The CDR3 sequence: CASGRANTGELFF. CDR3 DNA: TGTGCCAGCGGGAGAGCGAACACCGGGGAGCTGTTTTTT. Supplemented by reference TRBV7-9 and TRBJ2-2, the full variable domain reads DTGVSQNPRHKITKRGQNVTFRCDPISEHNRLYWYRQTLGQGPEFLTYFQNEAQLEKSRLLSDRFSAERPKGSFSTLEIQRTEQGDSAMYLCASGRANTGELFFGEGSRLTVL.

The CDR3 DNA is TGTGCCAGCAGGCCCCAGGGACTACAAGAGACCCAGTACTTC. It translates to CASRPQGLQETQYF. The rearrangement joins TRBV27 to TRBJ2-5; 7 positions match TRBD2. The CDR3 has 14 amino acids. CDR1 MNHEY and CDR2 SMNVEV come from the germline V gene (reference sequence). After removal of 6 bases from V and 2 bases from J, the junction contained 6 bases not matched to a gene.